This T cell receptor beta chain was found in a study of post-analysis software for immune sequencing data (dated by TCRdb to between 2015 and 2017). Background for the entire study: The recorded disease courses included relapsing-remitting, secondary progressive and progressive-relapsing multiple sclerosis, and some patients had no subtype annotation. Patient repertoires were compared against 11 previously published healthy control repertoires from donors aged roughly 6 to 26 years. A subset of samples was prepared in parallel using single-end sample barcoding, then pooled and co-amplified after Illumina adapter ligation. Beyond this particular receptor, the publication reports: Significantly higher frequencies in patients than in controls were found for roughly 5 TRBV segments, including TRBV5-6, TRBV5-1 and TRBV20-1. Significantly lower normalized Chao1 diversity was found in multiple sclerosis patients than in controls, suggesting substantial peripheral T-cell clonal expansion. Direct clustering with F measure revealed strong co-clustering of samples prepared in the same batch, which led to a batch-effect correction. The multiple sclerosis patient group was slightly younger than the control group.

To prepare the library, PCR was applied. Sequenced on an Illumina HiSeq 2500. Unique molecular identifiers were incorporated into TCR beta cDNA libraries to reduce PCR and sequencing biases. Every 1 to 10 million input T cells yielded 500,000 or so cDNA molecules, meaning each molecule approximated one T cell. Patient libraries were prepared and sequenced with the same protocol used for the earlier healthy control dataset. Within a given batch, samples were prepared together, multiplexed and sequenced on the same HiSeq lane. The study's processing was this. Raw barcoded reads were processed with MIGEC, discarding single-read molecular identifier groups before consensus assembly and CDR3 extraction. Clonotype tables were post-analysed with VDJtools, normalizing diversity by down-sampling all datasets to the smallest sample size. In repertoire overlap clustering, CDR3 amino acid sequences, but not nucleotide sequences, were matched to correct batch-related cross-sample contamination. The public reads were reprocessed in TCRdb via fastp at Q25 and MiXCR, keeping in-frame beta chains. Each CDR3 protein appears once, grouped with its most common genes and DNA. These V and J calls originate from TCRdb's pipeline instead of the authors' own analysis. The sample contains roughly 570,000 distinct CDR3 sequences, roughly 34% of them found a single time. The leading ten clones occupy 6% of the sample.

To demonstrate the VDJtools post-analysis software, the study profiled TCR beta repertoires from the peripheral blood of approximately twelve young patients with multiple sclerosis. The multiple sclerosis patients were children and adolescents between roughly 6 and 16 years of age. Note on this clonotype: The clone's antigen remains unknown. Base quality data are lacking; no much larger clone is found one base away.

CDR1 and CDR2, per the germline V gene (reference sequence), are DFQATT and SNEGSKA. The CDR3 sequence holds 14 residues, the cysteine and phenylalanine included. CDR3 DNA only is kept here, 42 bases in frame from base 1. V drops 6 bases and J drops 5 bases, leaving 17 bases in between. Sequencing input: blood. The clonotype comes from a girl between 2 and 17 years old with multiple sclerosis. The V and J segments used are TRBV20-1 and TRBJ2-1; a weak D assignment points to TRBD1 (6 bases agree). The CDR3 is CSAQGQEVHNEQFF. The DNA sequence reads TGCAGTGCCCAGGGGCAGGAGGTCCACAATGAGCAGTTCTTC.